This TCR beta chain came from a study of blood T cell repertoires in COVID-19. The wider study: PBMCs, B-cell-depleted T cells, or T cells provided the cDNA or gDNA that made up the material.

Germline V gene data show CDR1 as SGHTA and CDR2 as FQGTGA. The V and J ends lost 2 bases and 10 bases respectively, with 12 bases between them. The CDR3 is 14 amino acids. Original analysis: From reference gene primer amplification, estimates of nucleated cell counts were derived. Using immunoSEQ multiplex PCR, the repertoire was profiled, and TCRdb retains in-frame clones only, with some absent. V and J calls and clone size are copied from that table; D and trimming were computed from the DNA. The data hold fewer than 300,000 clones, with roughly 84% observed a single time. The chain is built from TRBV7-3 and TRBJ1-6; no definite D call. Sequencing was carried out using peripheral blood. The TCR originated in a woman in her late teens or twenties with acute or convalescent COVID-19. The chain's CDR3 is CASSLFGGPSPLHF. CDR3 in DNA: TGTGCCAGCAGCTTATTTGGAGGACCCTCACCCCTCCACTTT.